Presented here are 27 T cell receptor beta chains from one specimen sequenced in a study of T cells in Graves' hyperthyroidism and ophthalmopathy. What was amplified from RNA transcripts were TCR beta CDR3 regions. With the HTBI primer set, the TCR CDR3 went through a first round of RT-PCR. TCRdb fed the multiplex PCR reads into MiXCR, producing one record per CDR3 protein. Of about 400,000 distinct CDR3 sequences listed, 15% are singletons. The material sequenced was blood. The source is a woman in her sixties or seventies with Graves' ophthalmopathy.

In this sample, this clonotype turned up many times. CDR3 loop: CASSPPGQKSYNEQFF. The DNA for the CDR3 is TGTGCCAGCAGCCCACCGGGGCAAAAGTCCTACAATGAGCAGTTCTTC. V is TRBV7-9 and J is TRBJ2-1; tentatively, D is TRBD1 or TRBD2 (5 bases each). Germline CDR1 SEHNR, CDR2 FQNEAQ (reference sequence). This CDR3 is built from 16 residues. The V and J ends lost 5 bases and 1 base respectively, with 15 bases between them.

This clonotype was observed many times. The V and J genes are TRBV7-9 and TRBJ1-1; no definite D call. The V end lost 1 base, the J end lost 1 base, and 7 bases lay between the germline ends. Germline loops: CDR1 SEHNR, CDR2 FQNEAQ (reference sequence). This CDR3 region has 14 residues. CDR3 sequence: CASSLGSGNTEAFF. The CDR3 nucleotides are TGTGCCAGCAGCTTAGGTTCTGGGAACACTGAAGCTTTCTTT. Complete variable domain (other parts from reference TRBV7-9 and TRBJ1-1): DTGVSQNPRHKITKRGQNVTFRCDPISEHNRLYWYRQTLGQGPEFLTYFQNEAQLEKSRLLSDRFSAERPKGSFSTLEIQRTEQGDSAMYLCASSLGSGNTEAFFGQGTRLTVV.

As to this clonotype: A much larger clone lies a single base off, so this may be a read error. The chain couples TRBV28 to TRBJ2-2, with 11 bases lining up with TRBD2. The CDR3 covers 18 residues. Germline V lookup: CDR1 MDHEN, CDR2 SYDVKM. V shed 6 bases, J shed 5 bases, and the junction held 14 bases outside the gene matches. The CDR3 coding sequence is TGTGCCAGCAGCCATCAGGAACTAGCGGGAGTAGGTACCGGGGAGCTGTTTTTT. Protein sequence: CASSHQELAGVGTGELFF.

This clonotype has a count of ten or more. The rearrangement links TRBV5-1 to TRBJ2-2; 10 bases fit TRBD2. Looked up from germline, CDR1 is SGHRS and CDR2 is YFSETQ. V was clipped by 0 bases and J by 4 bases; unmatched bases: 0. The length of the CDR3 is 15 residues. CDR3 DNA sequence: TGCGCCAGCAGCTTGGTAGCGGGAGGCACCGGGGAGCTGTTTTTT. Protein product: CASSLVAGGTGELFF.

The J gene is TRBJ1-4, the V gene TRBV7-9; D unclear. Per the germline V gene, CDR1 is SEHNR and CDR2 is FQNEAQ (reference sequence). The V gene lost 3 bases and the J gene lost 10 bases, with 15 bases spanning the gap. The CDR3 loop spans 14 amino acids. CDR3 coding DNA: TGTGCCAGCAGCTTTGGGGTTGATGTAGGAAAACTGTTTTTT. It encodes CASSFGVDVGKLFF.

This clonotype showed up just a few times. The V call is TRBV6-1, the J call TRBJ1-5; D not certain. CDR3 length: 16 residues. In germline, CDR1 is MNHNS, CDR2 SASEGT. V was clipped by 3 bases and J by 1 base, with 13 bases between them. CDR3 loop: CASSELGPTSNQPQHF. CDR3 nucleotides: TGTGCCAGCAGTGAGTTGGGTCCTACAAGCAATCAGCCCCAGCATTTT.

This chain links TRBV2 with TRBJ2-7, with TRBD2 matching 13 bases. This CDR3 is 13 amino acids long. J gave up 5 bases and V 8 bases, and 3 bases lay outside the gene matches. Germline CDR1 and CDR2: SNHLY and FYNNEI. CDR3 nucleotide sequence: TGTGCCAGCTCCGGGACTAGCGGGGACGAGCAGTACTTC. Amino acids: CASSGTSGDEQYF.

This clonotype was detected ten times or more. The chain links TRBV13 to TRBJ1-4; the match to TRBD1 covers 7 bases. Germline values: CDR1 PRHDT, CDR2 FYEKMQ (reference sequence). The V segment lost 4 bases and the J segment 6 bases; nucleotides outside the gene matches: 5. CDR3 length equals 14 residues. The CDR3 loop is CASSSQGLDEKLFF. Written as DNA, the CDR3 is TGTGCCAGCAGCTCACAGGGGTTGGATGAAAAACTGTTTTTT.

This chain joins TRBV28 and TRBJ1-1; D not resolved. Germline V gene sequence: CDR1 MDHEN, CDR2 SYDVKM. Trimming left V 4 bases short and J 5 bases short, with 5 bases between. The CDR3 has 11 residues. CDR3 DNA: TGTGCCAGCAGTTGGCTGACTGAAGCTTTCTTT. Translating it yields CASSWLTEAFF.

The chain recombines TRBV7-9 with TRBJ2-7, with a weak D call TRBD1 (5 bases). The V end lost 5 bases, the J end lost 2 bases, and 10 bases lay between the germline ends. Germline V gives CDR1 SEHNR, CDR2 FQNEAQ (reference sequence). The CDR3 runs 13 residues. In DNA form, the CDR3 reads TGTGCCAGCAGCCCACAGGACCCCTACGAGCAGTACTTC. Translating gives CASSPQDPYEQYF.

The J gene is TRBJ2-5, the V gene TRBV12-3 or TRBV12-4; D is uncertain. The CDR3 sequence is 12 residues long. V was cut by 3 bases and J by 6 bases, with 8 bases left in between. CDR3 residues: CASSLVGKTQYF. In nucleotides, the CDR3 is TGTGCCAGCAGTTTGGTAGGCAAGACCCAGTACTTC.

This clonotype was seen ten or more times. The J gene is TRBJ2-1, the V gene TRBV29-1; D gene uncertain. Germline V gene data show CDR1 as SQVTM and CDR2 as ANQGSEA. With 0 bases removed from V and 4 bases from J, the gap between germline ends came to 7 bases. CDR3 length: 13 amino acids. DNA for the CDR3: TGCAGCGTTGAAGATATTTTATACAATGAGCAGTTCTTC. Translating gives CSVEDILYNEQFF.

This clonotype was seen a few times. CDR3 amino acids: CSAVGRASYEQYF. Here the CDR3 DNA reads TGCAGTGCCGTCGGTCGGGCCTCCTACGAGCAGTACTTC. The chain has TRBV20-1 and TRBJ2-7; D gene ambiguous. The CDR3 sequence is 13 residues long. Germline V gene lookup returns CDR1 DFQATT and CDR2 SNEGSKA (reference sequence). V was pared by 6 bases and J by 0 bases, with 12 bases between.

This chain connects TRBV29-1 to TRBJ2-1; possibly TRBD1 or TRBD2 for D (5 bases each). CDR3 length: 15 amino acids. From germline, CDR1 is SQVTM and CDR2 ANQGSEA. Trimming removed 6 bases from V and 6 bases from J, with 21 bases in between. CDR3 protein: CSVTPWGRRLNEQFF. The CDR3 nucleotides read TGCAGCGTGACCCCTTGGGGGAGAAGGCTCAATGAGCAGTTCTTC.

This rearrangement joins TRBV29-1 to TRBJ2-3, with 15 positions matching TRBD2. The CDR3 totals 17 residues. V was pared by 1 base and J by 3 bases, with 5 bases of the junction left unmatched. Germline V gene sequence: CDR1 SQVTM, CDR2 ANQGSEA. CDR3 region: CSVEGTSGRALTDTQYF. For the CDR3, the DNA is TGCAGCGTTGAAGGGACTAGCGGGAGGGCCTTGACAGATACGCAGTATTTT.

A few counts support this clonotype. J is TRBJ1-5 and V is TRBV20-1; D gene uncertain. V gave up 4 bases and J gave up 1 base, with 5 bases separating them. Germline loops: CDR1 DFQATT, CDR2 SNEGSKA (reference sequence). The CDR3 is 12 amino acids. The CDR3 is CSAIRSNQPQHF. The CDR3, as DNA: TGCAGTGCTATCAGGAGCAATCAGCCCCAGCATTTT.

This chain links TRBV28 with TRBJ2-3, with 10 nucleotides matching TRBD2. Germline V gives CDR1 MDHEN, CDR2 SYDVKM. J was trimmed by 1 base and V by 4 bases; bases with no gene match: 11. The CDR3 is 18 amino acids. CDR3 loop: CASSSSPSLAGGTDTQYF. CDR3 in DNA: TGTGCCAGCAGTTCCTCCCCCTCCCTAGCGGGAGGCACAGATACGCAGTATTTT.

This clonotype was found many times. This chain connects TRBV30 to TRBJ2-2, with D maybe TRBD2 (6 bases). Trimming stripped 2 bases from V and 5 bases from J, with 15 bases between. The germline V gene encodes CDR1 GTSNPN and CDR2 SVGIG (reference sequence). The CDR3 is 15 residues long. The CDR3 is CAWSLMRRVTGELFF. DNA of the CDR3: TGTGCCTGGAGTCTAATGAGGAGGGTAACCGGGGAGCTGTTTTTT.

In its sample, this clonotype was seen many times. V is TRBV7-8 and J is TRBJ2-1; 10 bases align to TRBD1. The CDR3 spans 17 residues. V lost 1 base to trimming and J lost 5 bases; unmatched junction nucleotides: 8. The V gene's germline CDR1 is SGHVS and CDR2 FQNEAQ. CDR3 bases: TGTGCCAGCAGCTTAGTAGTCGGGACAGGGGCAGACAATGAGCAGTTCTTC. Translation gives CASSLVVGTGADNEQFF.

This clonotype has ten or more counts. The CDR3 DNA is TGCAGTGCTAGAGATGGGGCGGGAGGGAACACCGGGGAGCTGTTTTTT. The encoded protein is CSARDGAGGNTGELFF. The V and J genes are TRBV20-1 and TRBJ2-2; 8 bases align to TRBD2. The CDR3 is 16 amino acids. The germline V gene encodes CDR1 DFQATT and CDR2 SNEGSKA (reference sequence). V lost 0 bases to trimming and J lost 1 base; unmatched junction nucleotides: 4.

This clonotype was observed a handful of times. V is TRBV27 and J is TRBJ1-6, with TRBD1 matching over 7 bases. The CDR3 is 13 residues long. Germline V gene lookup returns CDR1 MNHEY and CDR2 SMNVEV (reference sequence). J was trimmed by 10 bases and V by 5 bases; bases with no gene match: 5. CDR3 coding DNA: TGTGCCAGCAGTGATACAGGGGAATCACCCCTCCACTTT. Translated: CASSDTGESPLHF.

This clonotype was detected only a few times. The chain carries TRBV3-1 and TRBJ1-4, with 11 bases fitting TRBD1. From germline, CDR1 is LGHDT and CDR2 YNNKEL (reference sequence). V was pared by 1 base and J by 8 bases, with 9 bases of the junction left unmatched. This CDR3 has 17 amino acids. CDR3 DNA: TGTGCCAGCAGCCAAGGGACAGGGGGCAGATCAACCGAAAAACTGTTTTTT. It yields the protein CASSQGTGGRSTEKLFF. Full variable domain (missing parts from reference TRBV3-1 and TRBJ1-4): DTAVSQTPKYLVTQMGNDKSIKCEQNLGHDTMYWYKQDSKKFLKIMFSYNNKELIINETVPNRFSPKSPDKAHLNLHINSLELGDSAVYFCASSQGTGGRSTEKLFFGSGTQLSVL.

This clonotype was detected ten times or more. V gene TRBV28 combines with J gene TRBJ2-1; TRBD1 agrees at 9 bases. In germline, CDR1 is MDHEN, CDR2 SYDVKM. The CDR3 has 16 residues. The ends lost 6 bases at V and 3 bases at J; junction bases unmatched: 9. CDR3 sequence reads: CASSLTDRGSYNEQFF. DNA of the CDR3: TGTGCCAGCAGCTTGACGGACAGGGGCAGCTACAATGAGCAGTTCTTC.

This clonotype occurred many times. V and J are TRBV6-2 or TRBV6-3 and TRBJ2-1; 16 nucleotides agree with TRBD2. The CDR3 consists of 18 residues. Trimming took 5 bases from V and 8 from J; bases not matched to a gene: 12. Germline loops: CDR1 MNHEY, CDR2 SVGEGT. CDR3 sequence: CASSPAGGLAGGLDEQFF. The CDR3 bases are TGTGCCAGCAGTCCCGCTGGGGGACTAGCGGGAGGGTTGGATGAGCAGTTCTTC.

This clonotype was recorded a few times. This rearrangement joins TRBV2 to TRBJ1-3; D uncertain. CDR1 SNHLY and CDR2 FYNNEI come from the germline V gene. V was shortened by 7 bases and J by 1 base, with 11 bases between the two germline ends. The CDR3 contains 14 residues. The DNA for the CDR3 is TGTGCCAGCAACCCAGACCAATCTGGAAACACCATATATTTT. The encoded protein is CASNPDQSGNTIYF.

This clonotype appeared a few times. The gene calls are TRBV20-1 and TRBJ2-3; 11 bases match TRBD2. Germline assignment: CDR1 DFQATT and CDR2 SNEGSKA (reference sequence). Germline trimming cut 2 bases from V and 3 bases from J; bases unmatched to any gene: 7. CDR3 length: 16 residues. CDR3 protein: CSARTQLAGETDTQYF. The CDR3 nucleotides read TGCAGTGCTAGAACACAACTAGCGGGGGAGACAGATACGCAGTATTTT.

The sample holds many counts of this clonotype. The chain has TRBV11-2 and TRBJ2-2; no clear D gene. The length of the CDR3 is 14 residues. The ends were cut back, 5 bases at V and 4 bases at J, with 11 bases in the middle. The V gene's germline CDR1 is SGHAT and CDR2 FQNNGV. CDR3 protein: CASSPERITGELFF. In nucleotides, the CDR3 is TGTGCCAGCAGCCCTGAGAGAATCACCGGGGAGCTGTTTTTT.